This T cell receptor beta chain was sequenced for a study of technical replicates of blood from a few donors. Sequencing used immunoSEQ multiplex PCR; TCRdb keeps in-frame clones, though not all of them. The table has some 99,000 clones, about 95% seen once. With 3 bases removed from V and 4 bases from J, the gap between germline ends came to 7 bases. The CDR3 consists of 13 residues. CDR1 SNHLY and CDR2 FYNNEI come from the germline V gene. The genes are TRBV2 and TRBJ1-5; D might be TRBD1 (6 bases). Sequenced material: T cells isolated from PBMCs. The sequence came from a human donor in good health. Here the CDR3 reads CASSDRGNQPQHF. The CDR3 region has the DNA TGTGCCAGCAGTGACAGGGGTAATCAGCCCCAGCATTTT.